The rows below give T cell receptor beta chains drawn from one sample of a study of molecular identifiers for immune sequencing clone quantification. TCRdb reprocessed the PCR reads with MiXCR, giving one entry per CDR3 protein. Of about 630,000 distinct CDR3 sequences listed, about 25% are singletons. The sequenced sample was naive CD8+ T cells from blood, with Jurkat cell RNA spiked in. These receptors were obtained from a human donor in good health. Some libraries in this study had Jurkat cell RNA spiked in. CDR3s include the opening cysteine and the closing phenylalanine or tryptophan. D genes are given only for firm matches. Clone size, where shown, is once, few, many, or a class for clones that have expanded.

>many|TRBV4-1|TRBJ2-7|TRBD2
CASSLLAGLHTYEQYF
TGCGCCAGCAGCCTTCTAGCGGGGTTACATACCTACGAGCAGTACTTC
>many|TRBV20-1|TRBJ2-7|.
CSARDSTYEQYF
TGCAGTGCTAGGGATAGCACCTACGAGCAGTACTTC
>many|TRBV28|TRBJ1-1|.
CASSLQGSMNTEAFF
TGTGCCAGCAGTCTACAGGGTTCGATGAACACTGAAGCTTTCTTT
>few|TRBV4-1|TRBJ1-2|TRBD1
CASSIRQGLGGYTF
TGCGCCAGCAGCATCAGACAGGGCCTTGGTGGCTACACCTTC
>few|TRBV5-1|TRBJ1-4|.
CASSLGRSVNEKLFF
TGCGCCAGCAGCTTGGGGCGGAGTGTAAATGAAAAACTGTTTTTT
>once|TRBV27|TRBJ1-1|.
CASSLVRNTGAFF
TGTGCCAGCAGTTTAGTGCGGAACACTGGAGCTTTCTTT
>many|TRBV19|TRBJ2-3|.
CASSISDGGSTDTQYF
TGTGCCAGTAGTATTTCAGACGGAGGGAGCACAGATACGCAGTATTTT
>.|TRBV23-1|TRBJ2-7|TRBD1
CASSRGRTGPHYEQYF
TGCGCCAGCAGTCGGGGGAGGACAGGGCCCCACTACGAGCAGTACTTC
>.|TRBV15|TRBJ2-2|.
CTTSEAPGRATGELFF
TGTACCACCAGCGAGGCCCCTGGACGCGCCACCGGGGAGCTGTTTTTT
>.|TRBV4-1|TRBJ2-7|.
CASSQASRGWEQYF
TGCGCCAGCAGCCAAGCCTCTCGGGGCTGGGAGCAGTACTTC